Sequencing of this T cell receptor beta chain was carried out in a study of cytomegalovirus exposure and HLA in healthy donors. The PCR contained 60 Vbeta and 13 Jbeta primers. Method: immunoSEQ multiplex PCR; TCRdb's copy keeps in-frame clones and lacks some. The sample consists of about 150,000 clones, around 75% of them appearing once. While unrecorded immune exposures were likely, the donors were nominally healthy when sampled. Remarks on this clone: Antigen specificity is unknown.

Trimming cost V 0 bases and J 6 bases, with 15 bases left between them. CDR1 and CDR2 from the germline V gene are SGHVS and FQNEAQ. This CDR3 contains 16 residues. General observations from the study: TCR association rates varied by HLA locus in a later analysis, with DRB1 highest and HLA-C lowest. The likely origin of a cluster of highly shared sequence variants was a sequencing artifact. Presence/absence analyses assumed roughly uniform sequencing depth across donors, which may not hold.

The receptor's source is a man aged 35-49 years in good health and CMV-seronegative. The sample comprised PBMCs. The rearrangement uses TRBV7-8 and TRBJ1-5; no clear D. The CDR3 loop is CASSLARGIRSQPQHF. DNA for the CDR3: TGTGCCAGCAGCTTAGCGCGAGGGATTAGGAGTCAGCCCCAGCATTTT.